The 30 T cell receptor beta chains below come from one sample, sequenced in a study of cytomegalovirus exposure and HLA in healthy donors. Researchers ran the PCR with 60 Vbeta and 13 Jbeta primers. This table comes from immunoSEQ multiplex PCR, and its TCRdb copy is limited to in-frame clones, with some not included. The sample records some 120,000 clones, 74% being singletons. The sample comprised PBMCs. All receptors derive from a woman aged 50 to 60 in good health and CMV-seropositive.

The chain links TRBV7-8 to TRBJ2-3, with a tentative D call TRBD2 (6 bases). The CDR3 runs 16 residues. Germline lookup yields CDR1 SGHVS and CDR2 FQNEAQ. Trimming took 5 bases from V and 0 from J, leaving 15 bases between them. The CDR3 DNA follows: TGTGCCAGCAGCCACCGGGACTTTTTTAGCACAGATACGCAGTATTTT. Translated, it gives CASSHRDFFSTDTQYF.

This rearrangement joins TRBV7-6 to TRBJ1-5; D is uncertain. V lost 1 base and J 3 bases, leaving 7 bases between the germline ends. Germline V gives CDR1 SGHVS, CDR2 FNYEAQ. This CDR3 spans 14 amino acids. The CDR3: CASSLVADNQPQHF. The CDR3 DNA reads TGTGCCAGCAGCTTAGTGGCAGACAATCAGCCCCAGCATTTT.

This chain connects TRBV7-2 to TRBJ1-3, with D hard to call. Germline CDR1 and CDR2: SGHTA and FQGNSA. The CDR3 contains 13 residues. Trimming took 3 bases from V and 5 from J, leaving 8 bases between them. CDR3 sequence reads: CASSLSPRNTIYF. CDR3 DNA: TGTGCCAGCAGCTTGAGCCCCCGAAACACCATATATTTT.

Concerning this clone itself: This specimen includes other DNA sequences encoding the same CDR3. CDR3 sequence reads: CASSGQRNYGYTF. The CDR3 nucleotides are TGCGCCAGCAGTGGTCAGCGTAACTATGGCTACACCTTC. This chain connects TRBV10-2 to TRBJ1-2; D not resolved. CDR3 size: 13 residues. Germline CDR1 reads WSHSY; CDR2 reads SAAADI. Trimming removed 4 bases at V and 1 base at J, with 7 bases between.

This clone appeared a single time. The rearrangement uses TRBV9 and TRBJ2-2, with D possibly TRBD2 on 5 matching bases. V lost 0 bases, J lost 5 bases, and 14 bases lay in between. This CDR3 has 16 amino acids. Germline V lookup: CDR1 SGDLS, CDR2 YYNGEE. The CDR3 sequence: CASSVVIAGGTGELFF. The CDR3 DNA is TGTGCCAGCAGCGTAGTTATAGCCGGAGGAACCGGGGAGCTGTTTTTT. The entire variable domain, with the rest obtained from reference TRBV9 and TRBJ2-2, is as follows: DSGVTQTPKHLITATGQRVTLRCSPRSGDLSVYWYQQSLDQGLQFLIQYYNGEERAKGNILERFSAQQFPDLHSELNLSSLELGDSALYFCASSVVIAGGTGELFFGEGSRLTVL.

This chain connects TRBV11-2 to TRBJ2-5; 7 bases agree with TRBD1. The germline gives CDR1 SGHAT, CDR2 FQNNGV. The length of the CDR3 is 13 residues. V shed 5 bases, J shed 2 bases, and the junction held 2 bases outside the gene matches. CDR3 amino acids: CASSPGGQETQYF. CDR3 coding DNA: TGTGCCAGCAGCCCAGGGGGTCAAGAGACCCAGTACTTC.

The chain carries TRBV5-4 and TRBJ2-1, with 9 nucleotides matching TRBD2. Trimming took 4 bases from V and 3 from J; bases not matched to a gene: 8. This CDR3 spans 16 amino acids. Germline V gives CDR1 SGHNT, CDR2 YYREEE (reference sequence). The DNA for the CDR3 is TGTGCCAGCAGCGCGGAAGCGGGGGGTTTCTACAATGAGCAGTTCTTC. It translates to CASSAEAGGFYNEQFF.

For the CDR3, the DNA is TGTGCCAGCAGGGAGGAGACATCCCCGGGCTATGGCTACACCTTC. Residues: CASREETSPGYGYTF. The V and J genes are TRBV2 and TRBJ1-2; D unresolved. CDR1 and CDR2 from the germline V gene are SNHLY and FYNNEI. Trimming left V 6 bases short and J 4 bases short, with 18 bases between. The CDR3 length is 15 residues.

J is TRBJ2-2 and V is TRBV2; D not certain. The germline V and J ends were trimmed by 4 bases and 4 bases, with 10 bases remaining between them. The germline V gene encodes CDR1 SNHLY and CDR2 FYNNEI. The CDR3 extends over 14 amino acids. The CDR3 sequence: CASSAARSTGELFF. CDR3 in DNA: TGTGCCAGCAGTGCTGCCAGGTCCACCGGGGAGCTGTTTTTT.

The genes are TRBV2 and TRBJ2-3; weak D call: TRBD2 (7 bases). The germline V and J ends were trimmed by 8 bases and 3 bases, with 12 bases remaining between them. The CDR3 covers 13 residues. CDR1 and CDR2 from the germline V gene are SNHLY and FYNNEI. For the CDR3, the DNA is TGTGCCAGCTCCGGGGGGCCAACAGATACGCAGTATTTT. It encodes CASSGGPTDTQYF.

The chain carries TRBV5-1 and TRBJ2-1; perhaps TRBD1 as D (5 bases). There are 11 residues in the CDR3. The germline V and J ends were trimmed by 6 bases and 5 bases, with 6 bases remaining between them. The germline V gene encodes CDR1 SGHRS and CDR2 YFSETQ. Here the CDR3 reads CASKGNNEQFF. CDR3 nucleotides: TGCGCCAGCAAGGGGAACAATGAGCAGTTCTTC.

The chain employs TRBV29-1 and TRBJ2-7; 10 nucleotides align to TRBD1. The CDR3 is made up of 13 amino acids. With 5 bases clipped from V and 7 bases from J, the junction kept 8 bases outside the gene matches. Per the germline V gene, CDR1 is SQVTM and CDR2 is ANQGSEA. Here the CDR3 reads CSVLRGQGREQYF. The CDR3 DNA follows: TGCAGCGTTCTCAGGGGACAGGGGAGAGAGCAGTACTTC.

This chain joins TRBV7-9 and TRBJ1-2; D remains unclear. The length of the CDR3 is 15 residues. Germline CDR1 SEHNR, CDR2 FQNEAQ (reference sequence). V was cut by 6 bases and J by 1 base, with 15 bases left in between. CDR3 DNA sequence: TGTGCCAGCAGTTCGCCGCCGGGATTTAACTATGGCTACACCTTC. Translating it yields CASSSPPGFNYGYTF.

V usage is TRBV27 and J usage is TRBJ2-7; 10 bases line up with TRBD2. The CDR3 has 17 residues. The junction had 12 bases not matched to a gene; V was cut back by 4 bases and J by 3 bases. The germline V gene encodes CDR1 MNHEY and CDR2 SMNVEV (reference sequence). Written as DNA, the CDR3 is TGTGCCAGCAGTTCCTCCAGCGGGGGGGCCGGTGTCTACGAGCAGTACTTC. This translates into CASSSSSGGAGVYEQYF.

V is TRBV9 and J is TRBJ1-2; TRBD1 matches at 8 bases. Trimming cost V 4 bases and J 8 bases; bases outside gene matches: 13. This CDR3 region has 15 residues. The germline V gene encodes CDR1 SGDLS and CDR2 YYNGEE. The CDR3 protein is CASSRGAGGVDGYTF. Here the CDR3 DNA reads TGTGCCAGCAGCCGGGGGGCAGGGGGCGTGGACGGCTACACCTTC.

This clone has only a few counts. The chain has TRBV5-4 and TRBJ1-6; TRBD1 matches 9 bases. CDR1 is SGHNT and CDR2 is YYREEE in the germline V gene (reference sequence). This CDR3 is 15 amino acids long. With V trimmed by 4 bases and J by 8 bases, 7 bases remained unmatched. In DNA, the CDR3 is TGTGCCAGCAGCGCACGGACAGGGGTTGATTCACCCCTCCACTTT. It codes for CASSARTGVDSPLHF.

The V call is TRBV2, the J call TRBJ1-1, with D possibly TRBD1 on 5 matching bases. This CDR3 spans 13 amino acids. CDR1 and CDR2 (germline): SNHLY, FYNNEI. The V gene lost 3 bases and the J gene lost 5 bases, with 10 bases spanning the gap. The CDR3 protein is CASSEQGWTEAFF. The CDR3, as DNA: TGTGCCAGCAGTGAGCAGGGTTGGACTGAAGCTTTCTTT.

The chain uses TRBV19 and TRBJ2-5; 11 bases agree with TRBD1. Per germline, CDR1 LNHDA and CDR2 SQIVND (reference sequence). The V gene end was trimmed by 5 bases and the J gene end by 7 bases; junction bases not matched to a gene: 9. CDR3 length: 15 amino acids. The chain's CDR3 is CASSPGTGGARTQYF. CDR3 sequence (DNA): TGTGCCAGTAGTCCAGGGACAGGGGGGGCGCGGACCCAGTACTTC.

The chain recombines TRBV2 with TRBJ1-2; tentative D call: TRBD1 (6 bases). The CDR3 is 14 amino acids. Trimming pared 5 bases from V and 3 bases from J, leaving 13 bases between. Germline V CDR1 and CDR2: SNHLY, FYNNEI. The CDR3 DNA is TGTGCCAGCAGTTTCCAGGGGAGCGACTATGGCTACACCTTC. Its protein is CASSFQGSDYGYTF. Filled out from reference TRBV2 and TRBJ1-2, the complete variable domain reads EPEVTQTPSHQVTQMGQEVILRCVPISNHLYFYWYRQILGQKVEFLVSFYNNEISEKSEIFDDQFSVERPDGSNFTLKIRSTKLEDSAMYFCASSFQGSDYGYTFGSGTRLTVV.

The chain links TRBV5-4 to TRBJ1-6; a weak D match, TRBD1 (6 bases). Trimming took 0 bases from V and 7 from J, leaving 11 bases between them. From germline, CDR1 is SGHNT and CDR2 YYREEE (reference sequence). The CDR3 runs to 15 residues. As DNA, the CDR3 is TGTGCCAGCAGCTTGGATACGGGACAAAATTCACCCCTCCACTTT. Its translation: CASSLDTGQNSPLHF.

V and J are TRBV9 and TRBJ1-6; 7 bases match TRBD1. The CDR3 length is 16 residues. Per germline, CDR1 SGDLS and CDR2 YYNGEE. V lost 0 bases to trimming and J lost 5 bases; unmatched junction nucleotides: 5. The CDR3 region is CASSVEGGFDNSPLHF. As DNA, the CDR3 is TGTGCCAGCAGCGTAGAAGGGGGCTTTGATAATTCACCCCTCCACTTT.

This rearrangement joins TRBV4-3 to TRBJ1-5, with no clear D. The length of the CDR3 is 15 residues. V was cut by 3 bases and J by 0 bases, with 9 bases left in between. The V gene's germline CDR1 is LGHNA and CDR2 YSLEER. The CDR3 sequence: CASSQDGSSNQPQHF. The CDR3 bases are TGCGCCAGCAGCCAGGACGGGAGTAGCAATCAGCCCCAGCATTTT.

V usage is TRBV5-1 and J usage is TRBJ2-2; D call uncertain. Germline CDR1 and CDR2: SGHRS and YFSETQ. CDR3 length: 17 residues. Trimming took off 0 bases at V and 1 base at J, with 13 bases between the two ends. The CDR3, as DNA: TGCGCCAGCAGCTTGGGTGTGCATACAAAGAACACCGGGGAGCTGTTTTTT. It yields the protein CASSLGVHTKNTGELFF.

The genes are TRBV28 and TRBJ2-6, with D perhaps matching TRBD2 (7 bases). Per germline, CDR1 MDHEN and CDR2 SYDVKM. The CDR3 is 16 residues long. Trimming took 7 bases from V and 0 from J, leaving 13 bases between them. The CDR3 loop is CASMSGGHSGANVLTF. The CDR3 nucleotides read TGTGCCAGCATGTCGGGGGGCCACTCTGGGGCCAACGTCCTGACTTTC.

The CDR3 here is CASSGSDRNTRYTF. For the CDR3, the DNA is TGTGCCAGCAGTGGCTCCGACAGGAATACCCGCTACACCTTC. V is TRBV25-1 and J is TRBJ1-2, with D tentatively TRBD1 (6 bases). CDR3 length equals 14 residues. CDR1 is MGHDK, CDR2 SYGVNS, per germline. V gave up 4 bases and J gave up 9 bases, with 18 bases separating them.

This chain connects TRBV18 to TRBJ2-1, with 11 bases lining up with TRBD2. The germline V gene encodes CDR1 KGHSH and CDR2 LQKENI. CDR3 length: 16 amino acids. Germline trimming cut 0 bases from V and 9 bases from J; bases unmatched to any gene: 7. The CDR3, as DNA: TGTGCCAGCTCACCACCGGCCCTAGCGGGGGGAAGTGAGCAGTTCTTC. Its translation is CASSPPALAGGSEQFF.

This clone was counted only a few times. The V gene is TRBV6-6, the J gene TRBJ1-6; possibly TRBD1 for D (6 bases). Trimming pared 8 bases from V and 5 bases from J, leaving 19 bases between. The CDR3 contains 16 residues. The germline V gene encodes CDR1 MNHNY and CDR2 SVGAGI (reference sequence). CDR3 in DNA: TGTGCCAGCTCTACGCGGGGGGGCAGTGATAATTCACCCCTCCACTTT. Its protein is CASSTRGGSDNSPLHF.

The chain recombines TRBV15 with TRBJ2-7, with 10 bases aligning to TRBD1. The CDR3 runs 14 residues. Germline CDR1 reads LNHNV; CDR2 reads YYDKDF (reference sequence). Trimming at V came to 3 bases and at J to 6 bases, leaving 5 bases not matched to a gene. The CDR3 loop is CATSRGQGPTEQYF. Here the CDR3 DNA reads TGTGCCACCAGCAGGGGACAGGGGCCTACCGAGCAGTACTTC. The entire variable domain, with the rest obtained from reference TRBV15 and TRBJ2-7, is as follows: DAMVIQNPRYQVTQFGKPVTLSCSQTLNHNVMYWYQQKSSQAPKLLFHYYDKDFNNEADTPDNFQSRRPNTSFCFLDIRSPGLGDTAMYLCATSRGQGPTEQYFGPGTRLTVT.

The chain employs TRBV7-8 and TRBJ1-6, with 7 positions matching TRBD1. Germline V gene sequence: CDR1 SGHVS, CDR2 FQNEAQ. This CDR3 is built from 16 residues. The trim removed 4 bases at V and 9 bases at J, leaving 12 bases unmatched. The CDR3 DNA follows: TGTGCCAGCAGCTCCGTACAGGGGCGGAAGGGTTCACCCCTCCACTTT. Translation: CASSSVQGRKGSPLHF. Using reference TRBV7-8 and TRBJ1-6 for the parts outside the CDR3, the full variable domain is GAGVSQSPRYKVAKRGQDVALRCDPISGHVSLFWYQQALGQGPEFLTYFQNEAQLDKSGLPSDRFFAERPEGSVSTLKIQRTQQEDSAVYLCASSSVQGRKGSPLHFGNGTRLTVT.

The chain employs TRBV18 and TRBJ2-3, with 9 nucleotides matching TRBD1. CDR3 length: 17 residues. The V and J ends lost 0 bases and 3 bases, in that order; junction bases with no gene match: 7. Germline V CDR1 and CDR2: KGHSH, LQKENI. CDR3 in amino acids: CASSPPDRGRGTDTQYF. DNA of the CDR3: TGTGCCAGCTCACCACCGGACAGGGGTAGAGGGACAGATACGCAGTATTTT. The complete variable domain, with remaining parts taken from reference TRBV18 and TRBJ2-3, reads NAGVMQNPRHLVRRRGQEARLRCSPMKGHSHVYWYRQLPEEGLKFMVYLQKENIIDESGMPKERFSAEFPKEGPSILRIQQVVRGDSAAYFCASSPPDRGRGTDTQYFGPGTRLTVL.